The T cell receptor (beta chain) under discussion was sequenced for a study of cytomegalovirus exposure and HLA in healthy donors. With 60 Vbeta and 13 Jbeta primers, the PCR was carried out. As handled by the study authors: The authors later counted around 80 million unique TCR beta chains, approximately 12 million of them shared. Clones were sequenced by immunoSEQ multiplex PCR, and TCRdb holds only the in-frame ones, with some missing. From that table come the V and J calls and clone size; the DNA was used to work out D and trimming. The profile shows 100,000 to 150,000 clones, around four fifths of them singletons. Study-wide points: The investigators catalogued 150 or so TCR beta chains as cytomegalovirus-associated. Later analysis revealed greater clonal expansion in HLA-associated TCR beta chains than in equally common others.

In regard to this clone: Its antigen is currently unknown.

The clonotype comes from a man aged 25-45 years in good health and CMV-seropositive. Sequencing was performed on PBMCs.

The CDR3 reads CASSRTDYRDWSTEAFF. The CDR3 DNA reads as TGTGCCAGCAGCCGTACCGATTACAGGGATTGGAGTACTGAAGCTTTCTTT. The chain employs TRBV7-9 and TRBJ1-1; D might be TRBD1 (6 bases). Trimming pared 5 bases from V and 5 bases from J, leaving 24 bases between. Germline loops: CDR1 SEHNR, CDR2 FQNEAQ (reference sequence). This CDR3 comprises 17 residues.